This T cell receptor (beta chain) appears in the sequencing data of a study of T cells in localized non-small cell lung cancer. Libraries were prepared by immunoSEQ multiplex PCR; TCRdb keeps only in-frame clonotypes and omits some of them. The data contain about 1,300 clones, nearly 20% of them singletons. The V gene lost 0 bases and the J gene lost 1 base, with 21 bases spanning the gap. CDR1 is MGHRA and CDR2 is YSYEKL in the germline V gene. The CDR3 is 19 amino acids. In its sample, this clone ranks as large (0.1 to 1%). The source is a man aged 40 to 75 with stage I lung adenocarcinoma. The sample in question was normal lung tissue next to the tumor, obtained before any cancer treatment. The rearrangement joins TRBV4-1 to TRBJ1-1; D is perhaps TRBD1 (5 bases). As DNA, the CDR3 is TGCGCCAGCAGCCAAGACTCGGGGGTCGGTAGGGGAGGGAACACTGAAGCTTTCTTT. It specifies CASSQDSGVGRGGNTEAFF.